This is a list of T cell receptor beta chains from one sample in a study of blood T cell repertoires in COVID-19. TCRdb's table, derived via immunoSEQ multiplex PCR, lists solely in-frame clones and lacks some. The data hold about 83,000 clones, with more than 70% observed a single time. The sample taken for sequencing was peripheral blood. The receptors were gathered from a woman of 80 years or more in a cohort sampled during active or convalescent COVID-19. The CDR3 runs from the conserved cysteine through the conserved F or W.

TRBV18 CASSPQQGKDTEAFF
TRBV3-1/TRBV3-2 CASSHLDGWDTEAFF
TRBV19 CASSIGSGTGTFPYEQYF
TRBV6-6 CASSYPTGVDTEAFF
TRBV28 CASSFGLAGSQETQYF
TRBV19 CASSLSSLATREETQYF
TRBV5-6 CASSWDRGRDTEAFF
TRBV6-5 CASSYLEGRGYTF
TRBV5-4 CASSFGGIVGADTQYF
TRBV30 CAWSRQGAGNTIYF
TRBV2 CASSEGAGGNRPQHF
TRBV11-3 CASIPGQGRLDTEAFF
TRBV3-1/TRBV3-2 CASRRELTEKLFF
TRBV28 CASSPRDYRTGELFF
TRBV2 CASSLPGAGGGETQYF
TRBV30 CAWSPRGIVNQPQHF
TRBV5-6 CASSPVGEGRLDGYTF
TRBV2 CASTRGATGELFF
TRBV10-2 CASSDTGNYGYTF
TRBV19 CASSSLNEQFF
TRBV10-2 CASSWDSSALGEQFF
TRBV19 CASISGTFLTGELFF